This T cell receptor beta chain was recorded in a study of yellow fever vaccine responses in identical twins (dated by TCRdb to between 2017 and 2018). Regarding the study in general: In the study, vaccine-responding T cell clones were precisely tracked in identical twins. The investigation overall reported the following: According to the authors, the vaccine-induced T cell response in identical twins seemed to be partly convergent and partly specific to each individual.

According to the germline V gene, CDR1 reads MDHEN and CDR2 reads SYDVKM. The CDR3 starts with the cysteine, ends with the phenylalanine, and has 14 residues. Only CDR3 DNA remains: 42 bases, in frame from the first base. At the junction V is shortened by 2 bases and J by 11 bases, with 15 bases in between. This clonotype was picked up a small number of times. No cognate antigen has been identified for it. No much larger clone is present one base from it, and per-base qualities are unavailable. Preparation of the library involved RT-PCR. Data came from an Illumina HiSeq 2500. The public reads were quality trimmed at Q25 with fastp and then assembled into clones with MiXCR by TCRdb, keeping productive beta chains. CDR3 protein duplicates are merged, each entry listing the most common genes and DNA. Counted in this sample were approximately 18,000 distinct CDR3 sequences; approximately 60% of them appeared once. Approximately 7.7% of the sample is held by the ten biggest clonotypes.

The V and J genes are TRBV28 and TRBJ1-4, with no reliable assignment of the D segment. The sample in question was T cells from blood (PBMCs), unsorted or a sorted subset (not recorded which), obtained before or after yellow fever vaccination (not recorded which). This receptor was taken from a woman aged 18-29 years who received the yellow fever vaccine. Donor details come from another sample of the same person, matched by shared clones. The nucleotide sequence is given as TGTGCCAGCAGTTTAAGAGGGATTCCTGAGAAACTGTTTTTT. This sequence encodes CASSLRGIPEKLFF.